This entry describes one T cell receptor beta chain. Its antigen is not identified. This entry belongs to a study of monozygotic twins with inflammatory bowel disease. Overall study results and limits: IBD patients, compared with healthy twins, shared fewer clonotypes with others (especially with disease activity).

The CDR3 has 15 residues. The germline V gene has CDR1 SQVTM and CDR2 ANQGSEA. TCRdb reprocessed the 5' RACE reads and reports one entry per CDR3 protein, with no DNA. This sample contains a few hundred thousand distinct CDR3 sequences. The specimen sequenced was blood. The V call is TRBV29-1, the J call TRBJ1-2; there is no DNA to check the TCRdb D call of TRBD1. The receptor was isolated from a human donor with ulcerative colitis or Crohn's disease, or a healthy co-twin of an affected twin (not recorded which). CDR3 in amino acids: CSVEGDREKSYGYTF.